This T cell receptor beta chain appears in the sequencing data of a study of blood T cell repertoires in COVID-19. At the level of the study: The samples span acute and convalescent COVID-19 from the United States, Italy and Spain. Sample material is recorded as cDNA or gDNA derived from T cells, B-cell-depleted T cells, or PBMCs.

Sequenced by immunoSEQ multiplex PCR; TCRdb stores in-frame clones only, minus some. The sample consists of about 140,000 clones, around 90% of them appearing once. Looked up from germline, CDR1 is MNHEY and CDR2 is SMNVEV (reference sequence). The CDR3 has 14 amino acids. Unmatched junction bases numbered 7, after V lost 6 bases and J lost 3 bases. This rearrangement joins TRBV27 to TRBJ2-7; 8 bases are shared with TRBD2. Material: peripheral blood. This sequence was found in a human donor in a cohort sampled during active COVID-19. CDR3 DNA sequence: TGTGCCAGCAGCTCACGACTAGCGAGCTACGAGCAGTACTTC. This gives the protein CASSSRLASYEQYF.